This TCR beta chain is drawn from a study of cytomegalovirus exposure and HLA in healthy donors. Study as a whole: Earlier results showed 90 million to 130 million unique TCR beta sequences derived from approximately 170 million T cells.

To note about this clone: Antigen unknown.

Points from the study as a whole: Fewer N-insertions (relative to the 666-donor mean) were reportedly seen in an Asian-associated ancestry cluster in a later analysis.

CDR3 length: 13 residues. The germline gives CDR1 SEHNR, CDR2 FQNEAQ (reference sequence). Trimming pared 1 base from V and 3 bases from J, leaving 6 bases between. The PCR had 60 Vbeta and 13 Jbeta primers. Repertoires were generated with immunoSEQ multiplex PCR, while TCRdb's copy carries only in-frame clones and drops some. The sample totals 200,000 to 250,000 clones; its top ten clones hold roughly 0.89%. This chain uses TRBV7-9 with TRBJ2-5; TRBD1 might be the D (5 bases). This TCR came from a woman younger than 45 in good health and CMV-seropositive. Sequencing used PBMCs. The chain's CDR3 is CASSLVGEETQYF. The CDR3 DNA sequence: TGTGCCAGCAGCTTAGTAGGGGAAGAGACCCAGTACTTC.